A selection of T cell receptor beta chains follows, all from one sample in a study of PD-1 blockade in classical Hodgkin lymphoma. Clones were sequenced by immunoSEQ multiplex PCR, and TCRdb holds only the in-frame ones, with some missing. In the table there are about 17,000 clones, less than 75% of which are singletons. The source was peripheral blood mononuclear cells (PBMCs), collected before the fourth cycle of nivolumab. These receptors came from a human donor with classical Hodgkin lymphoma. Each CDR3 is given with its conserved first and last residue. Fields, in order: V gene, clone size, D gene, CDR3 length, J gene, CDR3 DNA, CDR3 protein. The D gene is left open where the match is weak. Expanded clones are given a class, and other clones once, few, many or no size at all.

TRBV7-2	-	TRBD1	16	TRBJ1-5	TGTGCCAGCAGCTTAACCGGGACAGGGGGCAGACAGCCCCAGCATTTT	CASSLTGTGGRQPQHF
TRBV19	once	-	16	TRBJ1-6	TGTGCCAGTAGTAAACAACGAACCTCAGGGGACTCACCCCTCCACTTT	CASSKQRTSGDSPLHF
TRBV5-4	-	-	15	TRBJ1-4	TGTGCCAGCAGCTCCGCAGGGTCAACTAATGAAAAACTGTTTTTT	CASSSAGSTNEKLFF
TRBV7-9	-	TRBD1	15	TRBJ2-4	TGTGCCAGCAGCTTAGCGAGGGACAGAGAAAACATTCAGTACTTC	CASSLARDRENIQYF
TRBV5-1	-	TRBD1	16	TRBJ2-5	TGCGCCAGCAGCCCGACAGGGGGGGGTGGCCAAGAGACCCAGTACTTC	CASSPTGGGGQETQYF
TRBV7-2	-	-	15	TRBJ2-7	TGTGCCAGCAGCTTTTTCGGGGGCCCAACCTACGAGCAGTACTTC	CASSFFGGPTYEQYF
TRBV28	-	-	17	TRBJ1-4	TGTGCCAGCAGTTTCGGCAGGGCGAAAGCAACTAATGAAAAACTGTTTTTT	CASSFGRAKATNEKLFF
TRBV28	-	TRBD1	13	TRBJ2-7	TGTGCCAGCAAAAGGACAGGGGGCAACGAGCAGTACTTC	CASKRTGGNEQYF
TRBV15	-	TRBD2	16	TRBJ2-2	TGTGCCACCAGCAGGTTAGCGGGAGGGAACACCGGGGAGCTGTTTTTT	CATSRLAGGNTGELFF
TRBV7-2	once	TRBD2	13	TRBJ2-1	TGTGCCAGCAGCACTAGCGCCCACAATGAGCAGTTCTTC	CASSTSAHNEQFF
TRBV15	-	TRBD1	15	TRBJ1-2	TGTGCCACCAGCAGAGTGCCGGGACAGGGGTTTGGCTACACCTTC	CATSRVPGQGFGYTF
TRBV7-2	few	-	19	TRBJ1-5	TGTGCCAGCAGCTCCATCCGAGGGCTTACGAGGGGGTCCAATCAGCCCCAGCATTTT	CASSSIRGLTRGSNQPQHF
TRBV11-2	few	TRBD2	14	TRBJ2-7	TGTGCCAGCACCATCGGGACTAGCGGCTACGAGCAGTACTTC	CASTIGTSGYEQYF
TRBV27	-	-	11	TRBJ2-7	TGTGCCAGCAGTCTAGGACAGGAGCAGTACTTC	CASSLGQEQYF
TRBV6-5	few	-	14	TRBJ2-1	TGTGCCAGCAGTTACTCGAGGGGGTACAATGAGCAGTTCTTC	CASSYSRGYNEQFF
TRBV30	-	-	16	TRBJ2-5	TGTGCCTGGACCCGACCGAGGGGCCCAAACCAAGAGACCCAGTACTTC	CAWTRPRGPNQETQYF
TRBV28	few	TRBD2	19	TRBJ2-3	TGTGCCAGCAGTCCCTCGGCTACCACTAGCGGGAGTCTGACAGATACGCAGTATTTT	CASSPSATTSGSLTDTQYF
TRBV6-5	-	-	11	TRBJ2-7	TGTGCCAGCAGGTTCAGATACGAGCAGTACTTC	CASRFRYEQYF
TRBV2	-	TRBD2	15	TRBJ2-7	TGTGCCAGCAGCGATGGGGGGGACTGGGCTGAGGAGCAGTACTTC	CASSDGGDWAEEQYF
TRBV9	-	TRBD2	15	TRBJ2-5	TGTGCCAGCAGCACGGGGACTAGCAATAGGGAGACCCAGTACTTC	CASSTGTSNRETQYF
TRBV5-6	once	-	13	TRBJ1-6	TGTGCCAGCAGCCGCGGTTTTAATTCACCCCTCCACTTT	CASSRGFNSPLHF
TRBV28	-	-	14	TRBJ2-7	TGTGCCAGCAGTTTACTGGCGGGAAGCTACGAGCAGTACTTC	CASSLLAGSYEQYF
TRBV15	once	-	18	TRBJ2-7	TGTGCCACCAGCAGAGACGCGGCCGTGGGCGGGGCTGGCTACGAGCAGTACTTC	CATSRDAAVGGAGYEQYF
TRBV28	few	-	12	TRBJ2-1	TGTGCCAGCAGGACGGAATACAATGAGCAGTTCTTC	CASRTEYNEQFF
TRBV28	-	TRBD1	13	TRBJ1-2	TGTGCCAGCAGTTCGGACAGGGTCTATGGCTACACCTTC	CASSSDRVYGYTF
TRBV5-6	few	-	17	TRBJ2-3	TGTGCCAGCAGCCATTCAGGGGGCTTGGCGGGAGCAGATACGCAGTATTTT	CASSHSGGLAGADTQYF
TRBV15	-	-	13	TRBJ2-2	TGTGCCACCAGCAGAGTGGGGTCCGGGGAGCTGTTTTTT	CATSRVGSGELFF
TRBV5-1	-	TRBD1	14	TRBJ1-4	TGCGCCAGCACCCTGACAGGGGGTAATGAAAAACTGTTTTTT	CASTLTGGNEKLFF
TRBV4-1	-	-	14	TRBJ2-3	TGCGCCAGCAGCTGGGACGGGAGCACAGATACGCAGTATTTT	CASSWDGSTDTQYF
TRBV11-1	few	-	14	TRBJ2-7	TGTGCCAGCAGCCCCTCCGGGACGAGAGGCGAGCAGTACTTC	CASSPSGTRGEQYF
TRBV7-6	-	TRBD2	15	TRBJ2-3	TGTGCCAGCAGCCAAAGCGTGGGAGGGTATGATACGCAGTATTTT	CASSQSVGGYDTQYF
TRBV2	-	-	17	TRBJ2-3	TGTGCCAGCATGTATACCGGGGACCCATCACCGATGGATACGCAGTATTTT	CASMYTGDPSPMDTQYF
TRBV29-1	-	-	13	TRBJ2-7	TGCAGCGTTTGGTCAGGGGCAACCTACGAGCAGTACTTC	CSVWSGATYEQYF
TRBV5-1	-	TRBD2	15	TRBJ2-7	TGCGCCAGCAGCTTGGATAGCGGGGGACGCTACGAGCAGTACTTC	CASSLDSGGRYEQYF
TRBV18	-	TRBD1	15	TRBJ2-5	TGTGCCAGCTCACCCCGACAGGGTCGGGGAGAGACCCAGTACTTC	CASSPRQGRGETQYF
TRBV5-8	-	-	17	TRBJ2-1	TGTGCCAGCAGCTTGCTCACAGCCTCAGTCAACTACAATGAGCAGTTCTTC	CASSLLTASVNYNEQFF
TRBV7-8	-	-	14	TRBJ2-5	TGTGCCAGCAGCTTAGAAGCGCACCAAGAGACCCAGTACTTC	CASSLEAHQETQYF
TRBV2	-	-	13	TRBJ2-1	TGTGCCAGCAGTGACGGGGACTACAATGAGCAGTTCTTC	CASSDGDYNEQFF
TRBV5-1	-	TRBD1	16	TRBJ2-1	TGCGCCAGCAGCACGGGACAGGGAAGGACCTACAATGAGCAGTTCTTC	CASSTGQGRTYNEQFF
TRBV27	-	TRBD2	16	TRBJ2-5	TGTGCCAGCAGTTTACGTCTCGGACTAGGAAAAGAGACCCAGTACTTC	CASSLRLGLGKETQYF
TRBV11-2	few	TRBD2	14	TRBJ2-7	TGTGCTACTGAGGTAGCGGGAGCGGGCTACGAGCAGTACTTC	CATEVAGAGYEQYF
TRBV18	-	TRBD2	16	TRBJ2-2	TGTGCCAGCTCACCCGAGGCTTCGGGAGGCACCGGGGAGCTGTTTTTT	CASSPEASGGTGELFF
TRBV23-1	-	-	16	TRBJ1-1	TGCGCCAGCAGTCATAGGGAGGGCCGGGCGAACACTGAAGCTTTCTTT	CASSHREGRANTEAFF
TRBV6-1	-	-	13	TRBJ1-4	TGTGCCAGCACAGGGAGGGGTAATGAAAAACTGTTTTTT	CASTGRGNEKLFF
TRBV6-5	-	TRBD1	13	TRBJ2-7	TGTGCCAGCAGCCTCGGGACAGCCTACGAGCAGTACTTC	CASSLGTAYEQYF
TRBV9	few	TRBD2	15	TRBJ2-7	TGTGCCAGCAGCCCAGGAACTAGCGGTTCCTACGAGCAGTACTTC	CASSPGTSGSYEQYF
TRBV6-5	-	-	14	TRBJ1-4	TGTGCCAGCGCCTATTCAGGGGCTCGCGAAAAACTGTTTTTT	CASAYSGAREKLFF
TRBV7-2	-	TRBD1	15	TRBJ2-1	TGTGCCAGCAGCCGGACAGGGGGCGCCATCGATGAGCAGTTCTTC	CASSRTGGAIDEQFF
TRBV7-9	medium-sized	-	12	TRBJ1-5	TGTGCCAGTCCCATGGAGGGTCAGCCCCAGCATTTT	CASPMEGQPQHF
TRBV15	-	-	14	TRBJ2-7	TGTGCCACCAGCAGAGGGGGAGTCTCCTACGAGCAGTACTTC	CATSRGGVSYEQYF
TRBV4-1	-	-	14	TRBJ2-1	TGCGCCAGCAGCCACAGGGAGGTCTACAATGAGCAGTTCTTC	CASSHREVYNEQFF
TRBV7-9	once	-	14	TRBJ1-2	TGTGCCAGCAGCGACAAGGGTGCTAACTATGGCTACACCTTC	CASSDKGANYGYTF
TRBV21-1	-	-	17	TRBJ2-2	TGTGCCAGCAGCAAAGGTGCCCGTCGACAGCGCACCGGGGAGCTGTTTTTT	CASSKGARRQRTGELFF